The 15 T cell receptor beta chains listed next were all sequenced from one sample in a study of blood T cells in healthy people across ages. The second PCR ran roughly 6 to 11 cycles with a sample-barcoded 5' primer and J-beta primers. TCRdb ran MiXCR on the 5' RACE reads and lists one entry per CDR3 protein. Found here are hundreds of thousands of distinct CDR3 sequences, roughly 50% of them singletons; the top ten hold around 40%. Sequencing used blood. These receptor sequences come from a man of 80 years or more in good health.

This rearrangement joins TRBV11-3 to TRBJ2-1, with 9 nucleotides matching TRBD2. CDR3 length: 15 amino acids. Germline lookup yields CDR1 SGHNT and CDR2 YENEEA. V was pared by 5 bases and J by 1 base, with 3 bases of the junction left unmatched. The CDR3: CASSLSGRSYNEQFF. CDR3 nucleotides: TGTGCCAGCAGCCTCAGCGGGAGGTCCTACAATGAGCAGTTCTTC.

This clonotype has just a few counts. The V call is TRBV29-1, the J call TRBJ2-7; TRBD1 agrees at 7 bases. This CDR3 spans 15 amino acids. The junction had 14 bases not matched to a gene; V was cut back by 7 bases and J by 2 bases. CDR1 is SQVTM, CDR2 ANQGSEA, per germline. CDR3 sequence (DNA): TGCAGCGGCCACCCGTACAGGGGTCGGACCTACGAGCAGTACTTC. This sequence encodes CSGHPYRGRTYEQYF.

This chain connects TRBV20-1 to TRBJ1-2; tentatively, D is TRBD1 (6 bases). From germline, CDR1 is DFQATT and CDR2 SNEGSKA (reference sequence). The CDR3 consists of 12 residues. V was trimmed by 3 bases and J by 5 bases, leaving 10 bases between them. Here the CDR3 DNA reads TGCAGTGCTAGGGACAGAGTTTATGGCTACACCTTC. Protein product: CSARDRVYGYTF.

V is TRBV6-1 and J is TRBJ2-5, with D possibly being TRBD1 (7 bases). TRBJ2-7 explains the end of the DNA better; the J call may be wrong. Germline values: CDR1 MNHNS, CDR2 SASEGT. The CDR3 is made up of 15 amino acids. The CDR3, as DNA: TGTGCCAGCAGTGAAGCGGCACAGGGGAGGTACGAGCAGTACTTC. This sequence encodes CASSEAAQGRYEQYF.

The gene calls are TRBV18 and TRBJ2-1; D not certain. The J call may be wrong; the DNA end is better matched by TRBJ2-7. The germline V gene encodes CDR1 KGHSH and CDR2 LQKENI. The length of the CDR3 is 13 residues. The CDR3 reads CASSTDLYNEQYF. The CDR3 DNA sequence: TGTGCCAGCTCAACAGACTTGTACAATGAGCAGTACTTC.

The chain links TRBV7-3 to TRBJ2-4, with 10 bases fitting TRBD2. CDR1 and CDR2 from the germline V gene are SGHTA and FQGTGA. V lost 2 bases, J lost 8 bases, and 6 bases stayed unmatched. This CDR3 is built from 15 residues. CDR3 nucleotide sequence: TGTGCCAGCAGCTTAGGCCTGGGACTAGCGTACATTCAGTACTTC. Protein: CASSLGLGLAYIQYF.

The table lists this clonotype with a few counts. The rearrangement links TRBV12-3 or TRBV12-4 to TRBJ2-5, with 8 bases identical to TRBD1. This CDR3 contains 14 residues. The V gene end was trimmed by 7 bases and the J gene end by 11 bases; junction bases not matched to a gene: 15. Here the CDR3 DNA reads TGTGCCAGCACCCTACAGGGGGTTTACAATGAGCAGTACTTC. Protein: CASTLQGVYNEQYF.

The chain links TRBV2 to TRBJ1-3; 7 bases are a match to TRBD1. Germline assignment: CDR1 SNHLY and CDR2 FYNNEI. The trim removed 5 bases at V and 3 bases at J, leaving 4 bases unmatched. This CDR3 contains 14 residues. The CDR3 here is CASSRRTGGNTIYF. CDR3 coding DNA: TGTGCCAGCAGTCGACGGACAGGTGGAAACACCATATATTTT.

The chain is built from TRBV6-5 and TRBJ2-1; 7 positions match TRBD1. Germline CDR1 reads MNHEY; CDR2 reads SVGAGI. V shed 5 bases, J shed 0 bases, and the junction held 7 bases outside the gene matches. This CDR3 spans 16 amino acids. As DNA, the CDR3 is TGTGCCAGCAGTAGGGGACAGTCGAGCTCCTACAATGAGCAGTTCTTC. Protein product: CASSRGQSSSYNEQFF.

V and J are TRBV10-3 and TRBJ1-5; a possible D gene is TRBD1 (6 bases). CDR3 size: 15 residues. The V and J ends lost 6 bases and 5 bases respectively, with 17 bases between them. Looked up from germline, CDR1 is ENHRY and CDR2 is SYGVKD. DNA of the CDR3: TGTGCCATCAGAACAGGGACACTTAAGGATCAGCCCCAGCATTTT. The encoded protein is CAIRTGTLKDQPQHF.

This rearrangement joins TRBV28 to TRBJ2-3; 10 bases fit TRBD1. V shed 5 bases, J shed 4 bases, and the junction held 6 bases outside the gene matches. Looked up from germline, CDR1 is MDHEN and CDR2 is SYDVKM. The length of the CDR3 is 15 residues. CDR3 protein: CASSTGTGAPDTQYF. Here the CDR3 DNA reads TGTGCCAGCAGTACCGGGACAGGGGCACCAGATACGCAGTATTTT.

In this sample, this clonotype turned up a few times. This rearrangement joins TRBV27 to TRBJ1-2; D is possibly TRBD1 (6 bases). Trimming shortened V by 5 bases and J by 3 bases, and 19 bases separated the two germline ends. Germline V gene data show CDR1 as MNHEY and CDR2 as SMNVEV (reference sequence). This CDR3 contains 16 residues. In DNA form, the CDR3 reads TGTGCCAGCAGTCCCCGAAGGGGGAGTGAGGACTATGGCTACACCTTC. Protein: CASSPRRGSEDYGYTF.

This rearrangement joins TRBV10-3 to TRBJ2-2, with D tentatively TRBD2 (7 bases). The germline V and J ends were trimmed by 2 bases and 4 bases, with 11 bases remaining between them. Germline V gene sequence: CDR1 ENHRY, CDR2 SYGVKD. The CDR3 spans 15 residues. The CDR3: CAISERGAGTGELFF. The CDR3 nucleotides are TGTGCCATCAGTGAGCGGGGGGCCGGCACCGGGGAGCTGTTTTTT.

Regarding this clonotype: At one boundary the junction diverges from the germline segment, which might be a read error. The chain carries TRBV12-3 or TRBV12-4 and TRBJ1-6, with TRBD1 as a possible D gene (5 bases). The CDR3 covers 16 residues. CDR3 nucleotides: TGTGCCAGCAGCTTAGCGCGGGGGGTGTCTGAATCACCCCTCCACTTT. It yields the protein CASSLARGVSESPLHF.

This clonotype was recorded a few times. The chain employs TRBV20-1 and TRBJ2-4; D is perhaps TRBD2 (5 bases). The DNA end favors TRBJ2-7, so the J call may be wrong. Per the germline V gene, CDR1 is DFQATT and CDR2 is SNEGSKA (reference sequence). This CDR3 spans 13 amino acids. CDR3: CSVDSDLPTEQYF. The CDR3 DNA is TGCAGTGTTGATAGCGACCTCCCAACCGAGCAGTACTTC.